This entry features one T cell receptor beta chain sequence. The V and J ends lost 1 base and 3 bases respectively, with 10 bases between them. Per germline, CDR1 MNHNS and CDR2 SASEGT. This CDR3 contains 15 residues. This record comes from a study of blood T cell repertoires in COVID-19. Study-level information: PBMCs, B-cell-depleted T cells, or T cells provided the cDNA or gDNA that made up the material.

Original analysis: Amplification of reference gene primers was used by the study to estimate nucleated cell counts. TCRdb keeps only in-frame clones here, not all; method: immunoSEQ multiplex PCR. V, J and clone size are those of that table, while D and trimming were read from the DNA. Of about 150,000 clones listed, roughly 90% are singletons. The sample consisted of peripheral blood. This receptor was taken from a human donor with COVID-19, enrolled during active disease. The donor label of this sample is uncertain. The V call is TRBV6-1, the J call TRBJ2-1; maybe TRBD1 (6 bases). CDR3 amino acids: CASSEEARGYNEQFF. The CDR3 coding sequence is TGTGCCAGCAGTGAAGAGGCCAGGGGCTACAATGAGCAGTTCTTC.